The text below deals with one T cell receptor (beta chain). The sample belongs to a study of blood T cell repertoires in COVID-19. Background on the study: Italy, Spain and the United States were the sources of the convalescent and acute COVID-19 samples. PBMCs, B-cell-depleted T cells, or T cells were the source of the cDNA or gDNA that made up the material.

Trimming shortened V by 2 bases and J by 4 bases, and 18 bases separated the two germline ends. Germline values: CDR1 KGHSH, CDR2 LQKENI. The length of the CDR3 is 17 residues. Sequenced by immunoSEQ multiplex PCR; TCRdb stores in-frame clones only, minus some. Of about 490,000 clones in the sample, approximately 85% were seen once. This rearrangement joins TRBV18 to TRBJ2-1; tentative D call: TRBD2 (5 bases). Sequencing input: peripheral blood. The sequence was collected from a human donor in a cohort sampled during active COVID-19. CDR3: CASSPLAPGSPYNEQFF. The DNA for the CDR3 is TGTGCCAGCTCACCATTGGCCCCGGGGTCACCGTACAATGAGCAGTTCTTC. Looking up the rest from reference TRBV18 and TRBJ2-1 gives the full variable domain: NAGVMQNPRHLVRRRGQEARLRCSPMKGHSHVYWYRQLPEEGLKFMVYLQKENIIDESGMPKERFSAEFPKEGPSILRIQQVVRGDSAAYFCASSPLAPGSPYNEQFFGPGTRLTVL.